This TCR beta chain was recorded in a study of T cell responses to AZD1222 COVID-19 vaccine. Measured with immunoSEQ multiplex PCR; TCRdb has only the in-frame clones, and not every one. The repertoire holds about 62,000 clones, about 74% seen once, with more than 12% in the top ten. V shed 2 bases, J shed 2 bases, and the junction held 7 bases outside the gene matches. CDR1 and CDR2 (germline): MNHNS, SASEGT. The CDR3 is 16 residues long. The sequences come from peripheral blood, collected on day 0 of AZD1222 vaccination. This receptor was taken from an adult in good health. The V gene is TRBV6-1, the J gene TRBJ2-5, with 8 bases that match TRBD1. In DNA, the CDR3 is TGTGCCAGCAGTGAATACTTCGGGACAGGTCAAGAGACCCAGTACTTC. Protein product: CASSEYFGTGQETQYF.